Listed below are T cell receptor beta chains from one sample, sequenced in a study of T cells in Graves' hyperthyroidism and ophthalmopathy. TCRdb processed the multiplex PCR reads anew with MiXCR; each CDR3 protein has one entry. The sample has around 520,000 distinct CDR3 sequences, approximately 24% seen once; the top ten hold 11%. Material for sequencing was blood. Every receptor here comes from a young woman with Graves' ophthalmopathy. CDR3s leave out the opening cysteine and the closing phenylalanine or tryptophan. The D gene is left open where the match is weak.

D gene,J gene,V gene,CDR3 protein
TRBD1,TRBJ1-1,TRBV4-2,ASSFTGETEAF
NA,TRBJ2-5,TRBV24-1,ATSEGETQY
NA,TRBJ1-2,TRBV20-1,SARDILGGYGYT
NA,TRBJ2-2,TRBV10-3,AISGQTGTGTSNTGELF
NA,TRBJ2-7,TRBV20-1,SATLLAGRYEQY
NA,TRBJ2-7,TRBV3-1,ASSQRIGHYEQY
TRBD1,TRBJ1-1,TRBV6-5,ASNSGQGSTEAF
TRBD1,TRBJ2-7,TRBV6-1,ASSPGQAVSEQY
NA,TRBJ1-2,TRBV7-9,ATRGWYGYT
NA,TRBJ2-5,TRBV28,ASTLDLAYQETQY
NA,TRBJ2-7,TRBV6-1,ASSAPGQHEQY
NA,TRBJ2-2,TRBV4-1,ASSQGRARVAGELF
NA,TRBJ1-5,TRBV11-2,ASSLVTGWPQH
NA,TRBJ1-5,TRBV6-1,ATSVRAGQPQH
TRBD2,TRBJ2-5,TRBV10-3,ASSLTGLAAETQY
TRBD1,TRBJ1-5,TRBV19,ASSIDRDRGLSSNQPQH
NA,TRBJ2-7,TRBV10-2,ASSPRTPKSGAYEQY
NA,TRBJ1-6,TRBV7-2,ASSPQSNSPLH
NA,TRBJ1-6,TRBV6-1,ASSRSTDDSPLH
NA,TRBJ1-2,TRBV28,ASRVGTNYGYT
NA,TRBJ2-7,TRBV28,ASSPMTTFSYEQY
NA,TRBJ1-3,TRBV12-3/TRBV12-4,ASSRSAGNTIY
TRBD1,TRBJ2-2,TRBV7-6,ASSQTGGQGGELF
NA,TRBJ1-1,TRBV2,ASRELGTEAF
NA,TRBJ1-1,TRBV30,AWSRHGNTEAF
NA,TRBJ2-5,TRBV10-3,AISENQETQY
TRBD1,TRBJ1-2,TRBV28,ASRGTAPFTDGT
NA,TRBJ1-1,TRBV12-3/TRBV12-4,ASIQGNREDTEAF
TRBD1,TRBJ2-7,TRBV12-3/TRBV12-4,ASSLQVGGPTDEQY
NA,TRBJ1-2,TRBV7-2,ASSEDGTYGYT
TRBD1,TRBJ1-2,TRBV6-5,ASSYSPQGAGGGYT
NA,TRBJ2-5,TRBV20-1,SATPWGKVETQY
TRBD2,TRBJ2-2,TRBV28,ASSLLAGAGELF
TRBD1,TRBJ2-7,TRBV11-1,ASSPSRDRGYEQY
NA,TRBJ2-5,TRBV7-2,ASSSFGSGLETQY
NA,TRBJ2-5,TRBV7-2,ASSLEEDGEGY
TRBD2,TRBJ2-7,TRBV4-1,ASSRIAGLSYEQY
TRBD1,TRBJ1-2,TRBV6-5,ASSYRDRSSNGYT
TRBD2,TRBJ2-7,TRBV20-1,SASAPGGRAYEQY
NA,TRBJ2-7,TRBV7-2,ASREGATDYEQY
TRBD1,TRBJ1-1,TRBV6-5,ASRRQGSGKTEAF